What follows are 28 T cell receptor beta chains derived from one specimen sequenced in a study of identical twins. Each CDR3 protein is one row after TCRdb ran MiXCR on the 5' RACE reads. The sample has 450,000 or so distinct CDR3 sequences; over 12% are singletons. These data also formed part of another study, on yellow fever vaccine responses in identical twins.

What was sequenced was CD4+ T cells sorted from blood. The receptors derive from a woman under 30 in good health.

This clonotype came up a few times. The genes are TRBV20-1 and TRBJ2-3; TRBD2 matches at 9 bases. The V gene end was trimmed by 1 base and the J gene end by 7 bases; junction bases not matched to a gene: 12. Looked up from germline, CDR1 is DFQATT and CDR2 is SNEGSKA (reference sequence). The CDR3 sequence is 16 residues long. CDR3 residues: CSARGQVAGVYNTQYF. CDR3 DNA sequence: TGCAGTGCTAGAGGTCAGGTAGCGGGAGTGTACAATACGCAGTATTTT.

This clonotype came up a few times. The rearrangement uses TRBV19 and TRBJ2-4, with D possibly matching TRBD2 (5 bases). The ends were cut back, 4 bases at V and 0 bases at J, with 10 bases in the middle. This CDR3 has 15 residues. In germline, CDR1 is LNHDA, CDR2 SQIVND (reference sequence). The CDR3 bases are TGTGCCAGTAGTAACGGGGAATTAGCCAAAAACATTCAGTACTTC. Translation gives CASSNGELAKNIQYF.

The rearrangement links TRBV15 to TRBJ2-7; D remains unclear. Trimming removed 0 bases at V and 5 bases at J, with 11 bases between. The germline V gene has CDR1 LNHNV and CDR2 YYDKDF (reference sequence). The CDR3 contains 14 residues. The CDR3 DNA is TGTGCCACCAGCAGAGATCCCCCGATTGACGAGCAGTACTTC. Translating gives CATSRDPPIDEQYF.

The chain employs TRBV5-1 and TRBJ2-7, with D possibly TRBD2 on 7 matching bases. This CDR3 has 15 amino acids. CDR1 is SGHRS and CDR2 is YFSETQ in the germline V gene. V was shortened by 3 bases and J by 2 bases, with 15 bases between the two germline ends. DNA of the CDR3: TGCGCCAGCAGCTGGGAGGGGGGCCAAACCTACGAGCAGTACTTC. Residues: CASSWEGGQTYEQYF.

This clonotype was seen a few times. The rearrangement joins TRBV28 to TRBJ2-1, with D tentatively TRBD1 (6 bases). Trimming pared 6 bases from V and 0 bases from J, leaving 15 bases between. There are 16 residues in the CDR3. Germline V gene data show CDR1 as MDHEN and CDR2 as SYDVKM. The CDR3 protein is CASSHTGKGSYNEQFF. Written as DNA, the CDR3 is TGTGCCAGCAGCCATACAGGGAAAGGCTCCTACAATGAGCAGTTCTTC.

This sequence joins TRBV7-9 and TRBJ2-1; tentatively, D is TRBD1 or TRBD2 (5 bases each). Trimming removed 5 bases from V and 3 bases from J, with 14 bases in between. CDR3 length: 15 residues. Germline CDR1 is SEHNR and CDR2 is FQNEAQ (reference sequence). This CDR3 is CASSPLRDHYNEQFF. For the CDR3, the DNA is TGTGCCAGCAGCCCGCTCAGGGACCACTACAATGAGCAGTTCTTC.

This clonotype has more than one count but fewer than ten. This CDR3 is CATSRGLAGGKETQYF. The CDR3 DNA reads as TGTGCCACCAGCAGGGGACTAGCGGGGGGGAAAGAGACCCAGTACTTC. The gene calls are TRBV15 and TRBJ2-5; the match to TRBD2 covers 16 bases. Trimming at V came to 3 bases and at J to 3 bases, leaving 1 base not matched to a gene. From germline, CDR1 is LNHNV and CDR2 YYDKDF (reference sequence). This CDR3 spans 16 amino acids. The variable domain in full, completed from reference TRBV15 and TRBJ2-5, reads DAMVIQNPRYQVTQFGKPVTLSCSQTLNHNVMYWYQQKSSQAPKLLFHYYDKDFNNEADTPDNFQSRRPNTSFCFLDIRSPGLGDTAMYLCATSRGLAGGKETQYFGPGTRLLVL.

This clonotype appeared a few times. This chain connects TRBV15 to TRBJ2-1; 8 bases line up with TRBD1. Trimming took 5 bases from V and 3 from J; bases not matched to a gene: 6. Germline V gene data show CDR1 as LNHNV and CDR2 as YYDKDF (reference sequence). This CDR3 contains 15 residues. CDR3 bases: TGTGCCACCAGCGAAGGACAGGGAAACTACAATGAGCAGTTCTTC. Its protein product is CATSEGQGNYNEQFF.

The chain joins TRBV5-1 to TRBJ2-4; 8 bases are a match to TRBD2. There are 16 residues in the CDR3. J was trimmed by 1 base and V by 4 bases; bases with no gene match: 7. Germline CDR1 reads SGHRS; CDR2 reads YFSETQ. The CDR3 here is CASSDRTSRAKNIQYF. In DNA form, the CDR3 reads TGCGCCAGCAGCGACCGGACTAGCAGGGCCAAAAACATTCAGTACTTC.

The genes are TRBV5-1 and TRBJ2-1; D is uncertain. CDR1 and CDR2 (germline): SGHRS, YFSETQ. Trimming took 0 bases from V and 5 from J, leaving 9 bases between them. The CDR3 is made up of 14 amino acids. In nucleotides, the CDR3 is TGCGCCAGCAGCTTGGAGCCCGCCGACAATGAGCAGTTCTTC. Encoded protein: CASSLEPADNEQFF.

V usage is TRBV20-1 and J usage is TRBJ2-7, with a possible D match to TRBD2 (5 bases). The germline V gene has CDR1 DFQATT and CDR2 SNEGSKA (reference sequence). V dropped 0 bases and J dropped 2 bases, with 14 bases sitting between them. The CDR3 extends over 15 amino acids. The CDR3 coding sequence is TGCAGTGCTAGAGACTTAGCCACCGGGACCTACGAGCAGTACTTC. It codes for CSARDLATGTYEQYF.

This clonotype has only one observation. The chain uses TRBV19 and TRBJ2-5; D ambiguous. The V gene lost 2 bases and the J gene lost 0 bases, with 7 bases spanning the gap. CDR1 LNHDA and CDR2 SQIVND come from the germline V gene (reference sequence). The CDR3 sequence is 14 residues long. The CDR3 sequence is CASSISSDQETQYF. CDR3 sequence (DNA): TGTGCCAGTAGTATATCGTCAGACCAAGAGACCCAGTACTTC.

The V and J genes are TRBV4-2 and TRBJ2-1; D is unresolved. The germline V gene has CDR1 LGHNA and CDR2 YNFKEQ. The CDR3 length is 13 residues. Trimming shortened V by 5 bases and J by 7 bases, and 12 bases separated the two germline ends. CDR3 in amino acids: CASSYVGMNEQFF. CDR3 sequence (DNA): TGTGCCAGCAGCTACGTGGGGATGAATGAGCAGTTCTTC.

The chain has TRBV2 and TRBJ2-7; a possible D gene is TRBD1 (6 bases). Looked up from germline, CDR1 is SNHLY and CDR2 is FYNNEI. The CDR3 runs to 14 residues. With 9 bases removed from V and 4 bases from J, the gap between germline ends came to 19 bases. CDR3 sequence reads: CASRQEVGPYEQYF. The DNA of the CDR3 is TGTGCCAGTCGACAGGAAGTCGGGCCTTACGAGCAGTACTTC.

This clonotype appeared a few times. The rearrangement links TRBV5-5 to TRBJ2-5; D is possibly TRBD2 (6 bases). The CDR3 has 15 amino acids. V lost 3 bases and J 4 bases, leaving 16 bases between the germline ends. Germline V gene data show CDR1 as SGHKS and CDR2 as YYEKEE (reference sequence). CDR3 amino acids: CASSSQVWGVETQYF. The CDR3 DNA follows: TGTGCCAGCAGCTCTCAAGTATGGGGGGTAGAGACCCAGTACTTC.

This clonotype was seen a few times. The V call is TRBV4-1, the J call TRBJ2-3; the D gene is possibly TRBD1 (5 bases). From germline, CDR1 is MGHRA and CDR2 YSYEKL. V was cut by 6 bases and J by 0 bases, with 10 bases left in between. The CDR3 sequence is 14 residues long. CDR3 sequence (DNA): TGCGCCAGCAGGCTCAGGGTTAGCACAGATACGCAGTATTTT. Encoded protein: CASRLRVSTDTQYF.

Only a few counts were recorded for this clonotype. The CDR3 DNA reads as TGTGCCAGCTCACCGGACAGGGGAGGCTACGAGCAGTACTTC. This sequence encodes CASSPDRGGYEQYF. The chain combines TRBV18 with TRBJ2-7; 9 bases are a match to TRBD1. Per the germline V gene, CDR1 is KGHSH and CDR2 is LQKENI. Unmatched junction bases numbered 3, after V lost 3 bases and J lost 3 bases. The CDR3 contains 14 residues.

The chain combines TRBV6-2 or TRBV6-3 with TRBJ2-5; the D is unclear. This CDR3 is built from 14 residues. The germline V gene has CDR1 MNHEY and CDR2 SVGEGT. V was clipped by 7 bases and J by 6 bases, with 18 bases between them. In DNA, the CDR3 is TGTGCCAGCAATCTAGGTGACCAGGTCCAGACCCAGTACTTC. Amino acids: CASNLGDQVQTQYF.

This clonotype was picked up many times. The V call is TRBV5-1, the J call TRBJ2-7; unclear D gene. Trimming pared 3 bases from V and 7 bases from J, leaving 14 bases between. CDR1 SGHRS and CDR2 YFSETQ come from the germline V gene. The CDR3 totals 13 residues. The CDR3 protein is CASSYRPAEEQYF. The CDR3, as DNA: TGCGCCAGCAGCTACCGTCCCGCTGAGGAGCAGTACTTC.

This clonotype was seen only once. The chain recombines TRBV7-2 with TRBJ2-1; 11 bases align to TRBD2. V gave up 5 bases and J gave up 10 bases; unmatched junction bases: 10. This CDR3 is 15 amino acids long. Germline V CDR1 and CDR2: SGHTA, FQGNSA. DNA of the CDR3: TGTGCCAGCAGCGCACTAGCGGGAGCCTTCAGGGAGCAGTTCTTC. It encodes CASSALAGAFREQFF.

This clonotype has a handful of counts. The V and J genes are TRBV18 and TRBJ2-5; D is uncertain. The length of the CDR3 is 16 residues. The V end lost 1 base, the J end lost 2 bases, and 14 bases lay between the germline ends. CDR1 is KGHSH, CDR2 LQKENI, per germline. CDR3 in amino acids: CASSPLQTVLQETQYF. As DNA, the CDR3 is TGTGCCAGCTCACCACTTCAAACAGTCTTACAAGAGACCCAGTACTTC.

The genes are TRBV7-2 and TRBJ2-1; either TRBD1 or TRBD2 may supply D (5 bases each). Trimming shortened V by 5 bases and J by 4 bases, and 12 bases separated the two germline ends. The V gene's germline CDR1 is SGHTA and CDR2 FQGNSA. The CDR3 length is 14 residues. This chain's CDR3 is CASSAGTGYNEQFF. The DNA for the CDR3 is TGTGCCAGCAGCGCGGGCACAGGATACAATGAGCAGTTCTTC.

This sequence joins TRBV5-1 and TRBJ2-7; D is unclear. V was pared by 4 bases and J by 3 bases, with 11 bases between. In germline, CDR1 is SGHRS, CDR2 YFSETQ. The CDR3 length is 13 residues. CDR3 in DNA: TGCGCCAGCAGCCCGGGCAGTCTCTACGAGCAGTACTTC. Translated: CASSPGSLYEQYF.

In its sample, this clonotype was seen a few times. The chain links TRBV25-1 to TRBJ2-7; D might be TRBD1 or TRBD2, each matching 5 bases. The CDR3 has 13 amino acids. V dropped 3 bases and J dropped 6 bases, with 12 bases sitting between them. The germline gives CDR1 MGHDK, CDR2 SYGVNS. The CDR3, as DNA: TGTGCCAGCAGTGATCCAGGGAGTTTCGAGCAGTACTTC. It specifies CASSDPGSFEQYF.

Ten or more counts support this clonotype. Here the CDR3 reads CASSYLGGRDEQYF. Written as DNA, the CDR3 is TGTGCCAGCAGCTACCTCGGTGGAAGGGACGAGCAGTACTTC. This chain uses TRBV7-2 with TRBJ2-7; no reliable D call. V was clipped by 4 bases and J by 5 bases, with 15 bases between them. CDR3 length: 14 residues. Germline CDR1 is SGHTA and CDR2 is FQGNSA. Full variable domain (outside the CDR3, taken from reference TRBV7-2 and TRBJ2-7): GAGVSQSPSNKVTEKGKDVELRCDPISGHTALYWYRQSLGQGLEFLIYFQGNSAPDKSGLPSDRFSAERTGGSVSTLTIQRTQQEDSAVYLCASSYLGGRDEQYFGPGTRLTVT.

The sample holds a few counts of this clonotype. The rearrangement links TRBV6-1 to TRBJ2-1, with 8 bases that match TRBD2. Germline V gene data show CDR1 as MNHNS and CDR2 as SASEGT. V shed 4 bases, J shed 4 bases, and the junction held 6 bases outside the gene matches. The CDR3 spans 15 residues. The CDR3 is CASSATLAEYNEQFF. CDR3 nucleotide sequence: TGTGCCAGCAGTGCTACACTAGCGGAGTACAATGAGCAGTTCTTC.

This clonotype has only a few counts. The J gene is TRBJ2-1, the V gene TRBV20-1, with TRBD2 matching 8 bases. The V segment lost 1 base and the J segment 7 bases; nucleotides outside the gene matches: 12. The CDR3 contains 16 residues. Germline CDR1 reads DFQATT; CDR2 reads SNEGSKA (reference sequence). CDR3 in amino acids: CSARATSGGAQNEQFF. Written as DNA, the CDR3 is TGCAGTGCTAGAGCTACTAGCGGCGGGGCCCAAAATGAGCAGTTCTTC.

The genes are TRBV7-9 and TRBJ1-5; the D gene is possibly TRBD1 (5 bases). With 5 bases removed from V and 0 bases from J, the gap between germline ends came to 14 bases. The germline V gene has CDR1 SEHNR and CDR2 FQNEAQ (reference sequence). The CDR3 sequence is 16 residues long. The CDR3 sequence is CASSASGAVSNQPQHF. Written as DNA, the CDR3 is TGTGCCAGCAGCGCATCCGGGGCAGTTAGCAATCAGCCCCAGCATTTT.